Below are 20 T cell receptor beta chains sequenced from a single sample in a study of identical twins. MiXCR, run by TCRdb on the 5' RACE reads, gives a single entry per CDR3 protein. The sample has around 960,000 distinct CDR3 sequences; roughly an eighth are singletons. The data were also submitted as part of a second study, on yellow fever vaccine responses in identical twins.

The sequenced sample was PBMCs. Receptor source: a woman under 30 in good health.

In its sample, this clonotype was seen a few times. The V and J genes are TRBV20-1 and TRBJ2-7, with 8 bases that match TRBD1. The length of the CDR3 is 14 residues. CDR1 is DFQATT, CDR2 SNEGSKA, per germline (reference sequence). V lost 0 bases and J lost 6; bases outside the gene matches: 7. The CDR3 is CSAREGRGPREQYV. The DNA of the CDR3 is TGCAGTGCTAGAGAGGGCAGGGGGCCGCGCGAGCAGTACGTC.

This clonotype was observed at least ten times. This chain joins TRBV6-5 and TRBJ1-2; D unclear. Germline V CDR1 and CDR2: MNHEY, SVGAGI. The CDR3 covers 12 residues. Trimming left V 0 bases short and J 8 bases short, with 7 bases between. DNA of the CDR3: TGTGCCAGCAGTTACTCCGGGGTCGGCTACACCTTC. This sequence encodes CASSYSGVGYTF.

This clonotype was found a few times. V and J are TRBV28 and TRBJ1-1, with 7 bases aligning to TRBD1. This CDR3 comprises 15 residues. V dropped 4 bases and J dropped 4; count of bases not matched to a gene: 9. Germline values: CDR1 MDHEN, CDR2 SYDVKM. The CDR3 sequence: CASSWRGAGGTEAFF. As DNA, the CDR3 is TGTGCCAGCAGTTGGAGGGGTGCAGGGGGCACTGAAGCTTTCTTT. Drawing the rest from reference TRBV28 and TRBJ1-1, the complete variable domain is DVKVTQSSRYLVKRTGEKVFLECVQDMDHENMFWYRQDPGLGLRLIYFSYDVKMKEKGDIPEGYSVSREKKERFSLILESASTNQTSMYLCASSWRGAGGTEAFFGQGTRLTVV.

This chain connects TRBV20-1 to TRBJ2-7; 11 bases map to TRBD2. Germline V lookup: CDR1 DFQATT, CDR2 SNEGSKA (reference sequence). The CDR3 sequence is 15 residues long. V lost 3 bases to trimming and J lost 3 bases; unmatched junction nucleotides: 7. The CDR3 region is CSASKGLADFYEQYF. CDR3 bases: TGCAGTGCTAGCAAGGGACTAGCGGATTTCTACGAGCAGTACTTC.

In its sample, this clonotype was seen a few times. The V call is TRBV27, the J call TRBJ2-7, with TRBD1 identical over 11 bases. The germline V gene encodes CDR1 MNHEY and CDR2 SMNVEV (reference sequence). CDR3 length equals 15 residues. J gave up 3 bases and V 8 bases, and 9 bases lay outside the gene matches. CDR3 amino acids: CASRSGGTGGYEQYF. The DNA of the CDR3 is TGTGCCAGCCGGTCGGGCGGGACAGGGGGCTACGAGCAGTACTTC.

This clonotype appeared many times. This chain joins TRBV5-1 and TRBJ2-1; D is uncertain. Germline V gives CDR1 SGHRS, CDR2 YFSETQ. V lost 1 base and J lost 8, with 13 bases in between. This CDR3 has 14 residues. Here the CDR3 reads CASSLFVTMDEQFF. The CDR3 region has the DNA TGCGCCAGCAGCTTGTTTGTGACAATGGATGAGCAGTTCTTC.

A few counts support this clonotype. The V and J genes are TRBV6-4 and TRBJ2-2; D is ambiguous. Germline V gene sequence: CDR1 MRHNA, CDR2 SNTAGT. This CDR3 contains 11 residues. With 6 bases removed from V and 7 bases from J, the gap between germline ends came to 6 bases. CDR3 in amino acids: CASRASGELFF. The CDR3 DNA reads TGTGCCAGCAGGGCCAGCGGGGAGCTGTTTTTT.

The chain combines TRBV2 with TRBJ2-5; TRBD1 might be the D (6 bases). Per the germline V gene, CDR1 is SNHLY and CDR2 is FYNNEI. The V gene lost 6 bases and the J gene lost 1 base, with 15 bases spanning the gap. The CDR3 is made up of 15 amino acids. The CDR3 region has the DNA TGTGCCAGCAGCAGCAAGGGACACACCCAAGAGACCCAGTACTTC. Translation: CASSSKGHTQETQYF.

V and J are TRBV29-1 and TRBJ2-7; 9 bases are shared with TRBD2. Trimming removed 4 bases from V and 4 bases from J; junction bases left unmatched: 17. Looked up from germline, CDR1 is SQVTM and CDR2 is ANQGSEA. The CDR3 length is 17 residues. This CDR3 reads CSVVHSRGAGGGYEQYF. The DNA for the CDR3 is TGCAGCGTTGTTCACTCCCGGGGAGCGGGAGGAGGGTACGAGCAGTACTTC.

This clonotype was observed many times. The J gene is TRBJ2-1, the V gene TRBV24-1; D might be TRBD1 (6 bases). CDR1 is KGHDR and CDR2 is SFDVKD in the germline V gene. V was cut by 7 bases and J by 7 bases, with 16 bases left in between. The CDR3 has 14 amino acids. The CDR3 bases are TGTGCCACCAGCTCCCCTCAGGGGAAGAATGAGCAGTTCTTC. Protein product: CATSSPQGKNEQFF.

This clonotype was counted only a few times. DNA for the CDR3: TGTGCCAGCAGCTTCCGGACTAGTAGCGATGAGCAGTTCTTC. Translation: CASSFRTSSDEQFF. The chain carries TRBV11-3 and TRBJ2-1; TRBD2 agrees at 7 bases. Germline CDR1 is SGHNT and CDR2 is YENEEA. The CDR3 length is 14 residues. V was pared by 3 bases and J by 8 bases, with 7 bases of the junction left unmatched.

V and J are TRBV19 and TRBJ2-5; D gene ambiguous. V lost 4 bases and J 1 base, leaving 7 bases between the germline ends. From germline, CDR1 is LNHDA and CDR2 SQIVND (reference sequence). The CDR3 has 13 amino acids. The CDR3 sequence is CASSTATQETQYF. Here the CDR3 DNA reads TGTGCCAGTAGTACGGCTACCCAAGAGACCCAGTACTTC.

The J gene is TRBJ2-5, the V gene TRBV12-3 or TRBV12-4; 8 nucleotides align to TRBD1. V was pared by 1 base and J by 7 bases, with 17 bases of the junction left unmatched. CDR3 length: 18 residues. CDR3 in DNA: TGTGCCAGCAGTTTAGTCGGCGGACAGGGTGGAATCCGTGGGACCCAGTACTTC. It specifies CASSLVGGQGGIRGTQYF.

A few counts support this clonotype. The chain joins TRBV7-9 to TRBJ2-1; 12 bases are a match to TRBD1. Germline lookup yields CDR1 SEHNR and CDR2 FQNEAQ (reference sequence). The CDR3 sequence is 13 residues long. The junction had 4 bases not matched to a gene; V was cut back by 6 bases and J by 10 bases. The CDR3 region has the DNA TGTGCCAGCAGGGGACAGGGGGCTGGGGAGCAGTTCTTC. Amino acids: CASRGQGAGEQFF.

This clonotype occurred a few times. The chain uses TRBV24-1 and TRBJ1-1; D not certain. Germline lookup yields CDR1 KGHDR and CDR2 SFDVKD. V lost 8 bases and J lost 0, with 9 bases in between. CDR3 length: 13 residues. The CDR3 here is CATKNRMNTEAFF. CDR3 sequence (DNA): TGTGCCACCAAGAACAGAATGAACACTGAAGCTTTCTTT.

The rearrangement uses TRBV24-1 and TRBJ2-5, with a possible D match to TRBD2 (6 bases). The CDR3 spans 14 residues. Germline-derived CDR1 and CDR2 are KGHDR and SFDVKD. The V end was cut by 1 base, the J end by 6 bases, with 11 bases between. This chain's CDR3 is CATSDFRGGKTQYF. The CDR3 nucleotides are TGTGCCACCAGTGATTTTCGGGGCGGGAAGACCCAGTACTTC.

This clonotype has a count of ten or more. The chain combines TRBV7-2 with TRBJ2-3, with D possibly TRBD2 on 7 matching bases. There are 14 residues in the CDR3. Germline V gene lookup returns CDR1 SGHTA and CDR2 FQGNSA. Trimming took 5 bases from V and 2 from J, leaving 11 bases between them. DNA for the CDR3: TGTGCCAGCAGCGGAGGGGGGGTCACAGATACGCAGTATTTT. Its protein product is CASSGGGVTDTQYF.

CDR3 sequence reads: CASSQDTFVRYGNEQFF. The CDR3 bases are TGTGCCAGCAGCCAAGACACCTTTGTTAGGTACGGCAATGAGCAGTTCTTC. The chain combines TRBV14 with TRBJ2-1; D gene uncertain. The CDR3 totals 17 residues. V dropped 0 bases and J dropped 6 bases, with 18 bases sitting between them. Germline CDR1 reads SGHDN; CDR2 reads FVKESK.

The chain uses TRBV7-8 and TRBJ2-5; D perhaps matches TRBD2 (7 bases). This CDR3 comprises 14 residues. Germline V gene sequence: CDR1 SGHVS, CDR2 FQNEAQ. With 2 bases removed from V and 5 bases from J, the gap between germline ends came to 12 bases. CDR3 in amino acids: CASSLTQGGETQYF. The CDR3 DNA reads TGTGCCAGCAGCTTAACACAGGGAGGGGAGACCCAGTACTTC.

This clonotype turned up a few times. This chain uses TRBV29-1 with TRBJ2-2, with 8 bases identical to TRBD1. J was trimmed by 4 bases and V by 3 bases; bases with no gene match: 1. The V gene's germline CDR1 is SQVTM and CDR2 ANQGSEA. The length of the CDR3 is 13 residues. CDR3 in amino acids: CSVDTGGTGELFF. The CDR3 nucleotides are TGCAGCGTTGATACAGGGGGCACCGGGGAGCTGTTTTTT.